This TCR beta chain stems from a study of T cells in Graves' hyperthyroidism and ophthalmopathy. CDR1 and CDR2 from the germline V gene are LGHDT and YNNKEL (reference sequence). Trimming took 2 bases from V and 6 from J, leaving 13 bases between them. This CDR3 spans 14 amino acids. Newly diagnosed hyperthyroidism, duration under 2 months, in patients aged 18 to 65. Amplification of TCR beta CDR3 regions used RNA as the template. A set of HTBI primers served as the primers for a first-round RT-PCR of the TCR CDR3. TCRdb reanalysed the multiplex PCR reads using MiXCR and keeps one entry per CDR3 protein. The sample lists around 250,000 distinct CDR3 sequences, 14% to 15% occurring once.

The sequencing sample was made of blood. The source of this sequence is a woman aged 40 to 50 with Graves' hyperthyroidism that later progressed to Graves' ophthalmopathy. The rearrangement joins TRBV3-1 to TRBJ1-1; a possible D gene is TRBD1 (5 bases). This CDR3 reads CASSQTGAGSEAFF. The CDR3 nucleotides read TGTGCCAGCAGCCAAACAGGAGCGGGCTCTGAAGCTTTCTTT. The complete variable domain, with remaining parts taken from reference TRBV3-1 and TRBJ1-1, reads DTAVSQTPKYLVTQMGNDKSIKCEQNLGHDTMYWYKQDSKKFLKIMFSYNNKELIINETVPNRFSPKSPDKAHLNLHINSLELGDSAVYFCASSQTGAGSEAFFGQGTRLTVV.